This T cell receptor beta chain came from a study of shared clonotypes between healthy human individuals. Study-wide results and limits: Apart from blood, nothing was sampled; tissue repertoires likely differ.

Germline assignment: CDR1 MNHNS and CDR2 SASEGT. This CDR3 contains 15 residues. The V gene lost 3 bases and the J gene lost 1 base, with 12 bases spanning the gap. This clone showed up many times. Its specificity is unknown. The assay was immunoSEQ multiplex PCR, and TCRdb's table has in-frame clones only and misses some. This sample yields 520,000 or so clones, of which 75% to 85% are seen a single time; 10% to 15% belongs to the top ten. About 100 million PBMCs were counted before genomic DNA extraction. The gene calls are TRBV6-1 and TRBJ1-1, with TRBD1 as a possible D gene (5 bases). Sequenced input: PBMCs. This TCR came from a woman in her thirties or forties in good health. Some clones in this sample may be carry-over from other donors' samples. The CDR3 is CASSDWGRENTEAFF. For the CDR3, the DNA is TGTGCCAGCAGTGATTGGGGCAGGGAGAACACTGAAGCTTTCTTT.